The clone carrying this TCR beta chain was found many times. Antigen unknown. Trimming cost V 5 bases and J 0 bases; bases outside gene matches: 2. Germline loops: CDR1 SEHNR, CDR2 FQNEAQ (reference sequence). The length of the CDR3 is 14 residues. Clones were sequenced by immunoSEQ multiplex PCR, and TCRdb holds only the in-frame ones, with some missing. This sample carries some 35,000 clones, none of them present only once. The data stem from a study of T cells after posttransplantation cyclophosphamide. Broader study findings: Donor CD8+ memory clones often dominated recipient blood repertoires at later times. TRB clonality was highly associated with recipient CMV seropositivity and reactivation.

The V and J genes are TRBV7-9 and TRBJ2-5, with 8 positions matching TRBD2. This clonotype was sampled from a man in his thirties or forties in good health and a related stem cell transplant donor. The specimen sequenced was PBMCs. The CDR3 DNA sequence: TGTGCCAGCAGCGCGGGAGGACACCAAGAGACCCAGTACTTC. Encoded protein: CASSAGGHQETQYF.